This is a list of T cell receptor beta chains from one sample in a study of shared clonotypes between healthy human individuals. TCRdb's table, derived via immunoSEQ multiplex PCR, lists solely in-frame clones and lacks some. The sample yields 2 million to 2.5 million clones, about 94% seen once. Sequencing was done on a sample of naive CD4+ T cells sorted from blood. These receptor sequences come from a man between 18 and 35 years old in good health. Both conserved end residues are trimmed from each CDR3.

v_call	j_call	cdr3_aa
TRBV7-9	TRBJ2-1	ASSLLAGGFNEQF
TRBV10-3	TRBJ2-2	AINRGASGTGELF
TRBV6-5	TRBJ1-2	ASSYSGGSNYGYT
TRBV5-1	TRBJ2-5	ASSPGGGPRYQETQY
TRBV6-1	TRBJ1-2	ASRELASGSYGYT
TRBV2	TRBJ2-1	ASSVSGNYNEQF
TRBV5-1	TRBJ1-1	ASRPDRGRFEAF
TRBV29-1	NA	SVNRDRGYEQY
TRBV7-3	TRBJ2-5	ASSKGQGETQY
TRBV6-1	TRBJ2-2	ASSGHRDTGELF
TRBV6-6	TRBJ1-2	ASLMDYGYT
TRBV5-1	TRBJ2-7	ASSLASSYEQY
TRBV11-2	TRBJ2-7	ASSLADRVTYEQY
TRBV6-6	TRBJ1-5	ASSWTVGDSNQPQH
TRBV9	TRBJ1-2	ASSVGLREQGGYT
TRBV6-6	TRBJ2-4	ASSPRGGEKNIQY
TRBV5-4	TRBJ1-6	ASSLAGQLNSPLH
TRBV6-1	TRBJ2-5	ASSRQETQY
TRBV7-8	TRBJ2-3	ASSSGLAVIDTQY
TRBV29-1	TRBJ2-7	SAARAASYEQY
TRBV5-1	TRBJ2-1	ASTYLDLRGEQF
TRBV28	TRBJ1-6	ASSRRDLYNSPLH
TRBV2	TRBJ2-1	ASGLLRAHEQF
TRBV5-4	TRBJ1-1	ASSLGGGRSEAF
TRBV6-1	TRBJ1-6	ASSEGGVGRGNSPLH
TRBV5-1	TRBJ2-6	ASSLEFSGANVLT
TRBV6-1	TRBJ2-1	ASSPTGGNEQF
TRBV5-1	TRBJ1-1	ASSVTGTGATEAF
TRBV29-1	TRBJ2-1	SVEDRWVSEQF
TRBV9	TRBJ2-3	ASSARGGAQY
TRBV5-1	TRBJ2-2	ASSQGQSTGELF
TRBV7-6	TRBJ2-2	ASSIRQFTGELF
TRBV5-6	TRBJ2-2	ASSLGYGARHGELF
TRBV10-3	TRBJ2-7	ATRDGQGVTYEQY
TRBV7-9	TRBJ2-7	ASSAQGGEQY
TRBV18	TRBJ1-3	ASSPRQGAGNTIY
TRBV18	TRBJ2-2	ASSPPKLGGGTGELF
TRBV28	TRBJ2-7	ASSPGQGLPYEQY
TRBV2	TRBJ1-4	ASRGDRQNEKLF
TRBV7-9	TRBJ1-1	ASSLHPTEEAF
TRBV5-1	TRBJ2-7	ASSLGTGGSYEQY
TRBV9	TRBJ2-2	ASSAGTANTGELF
TRBV4-3	TRBJ2-7	ASSQNRGGYGVEQY
TRBV5-1	TRBJ2-7	ASSLEAGWYEQY
TRBV5-5	TRBJ2-1	ASSKGQGLEVAPTDEQF
TRBV28	TRBJ1-5	ASSAAVGGGNQPQH
TRBV4-1	TRBJ2-4	ASSPTARSPLDRAKNIQY
TRBV27	TRBJ1-6	ASSLAGLPNSPLH
TRBV7-9	TRBJ1-5	ASSLGSDSNQPQH
TRBV5-1	TRBJ2-3	ASAPDAASGTQY